The 8 T cell receptor beta chains presented below share a single source sample, sequenced in a study of PD-L1 blockade in urothelial cancer. Regarding time point: peripheral blood 6 weeks after treatment start. Sequencing used immunoSEQ multiplex PCR; TCRdb keeps in-frame clones, though not all of them. The repertoire includes about 76,000 clones, approximately 90% of them detected once, and around 0.87% sits in the top ten. Sequencing was performed on PBMCs, taken around atezolizumab (anti-PD-L1) treatment. The receptor set was obtained from a woman of 80 years or more with urothelial cancer.

The chain has TRBV18 and TRBJ2-7; TRBD2 aligns across 8 bases. The CDR3 contains 16 residues. The V gene end was trimmed by 4 bases and the J gene end by 6 bases; junction bases not matched to a gene: 14. Germline loops: CDR1 KGHSH, CDR2 LQKENI. CDR3 DNA: TGTGCCAGCTCACTTTCAGCGGGAGCCAGTAGTTTCGAGCAGTACTTC. It is translated as CASSLSAGASSFEQYF.

The chain is built from TRBV2 and TRBJ2-1; 11 bases fit TRBD2. Germline V lookup: CDR1 SNHLY, CDR2 FYNNEI. Trimming cost V 4 bases and J 9 bases; bases outside gene matches: 5. The CDR3 covers 14 residues. The CDR3 spells CASSGSGRATEQFF. DNA for the CDR3: TGTGCCAGCAGTGGTAGCGGGAGGGCCACTGAGCAGTTCTTC.

The CDR3 sequence: CASSQERSGNTIYF. The CDR3 DNA sequence: TGTGCCAGCAGCCAAGAACGGTCTGGAAACACCATATATTTT. The gene calls are TRBV4-2 and TRBJ1-3; D is uncertain. Trimming left V 0 bases short and J 1 base short, with 4 bases between. This CDR3 comprises 14 residues. Germline V lookup: CDR1 LGHNA, CDR2 YNFKEQ.

This clone has only one observation. V is TRBV6-9 and J is TRBJ2-5; 14 nucleotides line up with TRBD2. CDR1 is MNHGY and CDR2 is SVAAGI in the germline V gene. This CDR3 comprises 15 residues. J gave up 4 bases and V 3 bases, and 1 base lay outside the gene matches. The chain's CDR3 is CASSYGTSGRETQYF. CDR3 DNA sequence: TGTGCCAGCAGTTACGGGACTAGCGGGAGAGAGACCCAGTACTTC.

J is TRBJ2-7 and V is TRBV28, with D perhaps TRBD2 (5 bases). CDR3 length equals 12 residues. From germline, CDR1 is MDHEN and CDR2 SYDVKM. V lost 11 bases and J 2 bases, leaving 13 bases between the germline ends. The CDR3 spells CASRGFPYEQYF. CDR3 bases: TGTGCCTCCCGGGGTTTCCCCTACGAGCAGTACTTC.

The CDR3 loop is CASSVTGAGAYEQYF. The DNA of the CDR3 is TGTGCCAGCAGTGTCACAGGGGCCGGAGCCTACGAGCAGTACTTC. This chain connects TRBV6-1 to TRBJ2-7, with TRBD1 identical over 7 bases. In germline, CDR1 is MNHNS, CDR2 SASEGT. Trimming at V came to 4 bases and at J to 2 bases, leaving 8 bases not matched to a gene. The CDR3 loop spans 15 amino acids.

The chain recombines TRBV5-4 with TRBJ2-5; TRBD2 might be the D (5 bases). V was clipped by 6 bases and J by 5 bases, with 17 bases between them. The germline CDR1 and CDR2 sequences are SGHNT and YYREEE (reference sequence). The CDR3 has 14 amino acids. The CDR3 coding sequence is TGTGCCAGCAAAACAAGGCTAGCCGGGGAGACCCAGTACTTC. Amino acids: CASKTRLAGETQYF.

This chain joins TRBV28 and TRBJ2-1; 9 nucleotides match TRBD2. The CDR3 has 15 residues. Per germline, CDR1 MDHEN and CDR2 SYDVKM. V was clipped by 5 bases and J by 10 bases; unmatched bases: 12. The CDR3 nucleotides are TGTGCCAGCAGTCTCCCCAATAGCGGGAGACGGGAGCAGTTCTTC. It yields the protein CASSLPNSGRREQFF.